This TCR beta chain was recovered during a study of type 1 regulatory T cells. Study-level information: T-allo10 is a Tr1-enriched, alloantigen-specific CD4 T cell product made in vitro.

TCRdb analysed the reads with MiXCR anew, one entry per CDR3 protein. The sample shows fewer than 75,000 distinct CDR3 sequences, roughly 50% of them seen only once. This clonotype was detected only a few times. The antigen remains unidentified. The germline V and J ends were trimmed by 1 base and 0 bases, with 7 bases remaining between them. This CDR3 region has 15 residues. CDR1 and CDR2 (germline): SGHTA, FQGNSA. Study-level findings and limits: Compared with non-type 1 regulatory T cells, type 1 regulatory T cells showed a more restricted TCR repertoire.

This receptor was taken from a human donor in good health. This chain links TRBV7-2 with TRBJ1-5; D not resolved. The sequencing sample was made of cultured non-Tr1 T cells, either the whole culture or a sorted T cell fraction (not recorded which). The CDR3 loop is CASSLVADSNQPQHF. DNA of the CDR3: TGTGCCAGCAGCTTAGTAGCAGATAGCAATCAGCCCCAGCATTTT.